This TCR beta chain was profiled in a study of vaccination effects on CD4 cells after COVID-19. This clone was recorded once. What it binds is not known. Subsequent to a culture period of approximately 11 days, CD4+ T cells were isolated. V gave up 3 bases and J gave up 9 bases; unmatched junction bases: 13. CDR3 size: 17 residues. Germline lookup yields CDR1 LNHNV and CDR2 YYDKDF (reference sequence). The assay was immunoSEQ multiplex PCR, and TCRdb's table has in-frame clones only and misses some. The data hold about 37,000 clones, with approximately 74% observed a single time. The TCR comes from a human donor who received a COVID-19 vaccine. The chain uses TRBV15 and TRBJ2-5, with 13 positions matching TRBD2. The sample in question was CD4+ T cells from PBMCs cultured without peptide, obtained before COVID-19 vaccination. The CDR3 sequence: CATSSAFLGLAGRSQYF. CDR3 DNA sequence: TGTGCCACCAGCAGCGCTTTCTTGGGACTAGCGGGAAGGTCCCAGTACTTC.